This paragraph reports one T cell receptor beta chain. Its specificity is unknown. This sample stems from a study of T cells after yellow fever vaccination. Trimming took 6 bases from V and 5 from J; bases not matched to a gene: 6. The CDR3 extends over 13 amino acids. CDR1 is DFQATT, CDR2 SNEGSKA, per germline (reference sequence). TCR cDNA was made by 5'RACE template switching, adding a universal primer site and UMIs. TCRdb called the 5' RACE reads again in MiXCR, with one record for every CDR3 protein. The sample contains approximately 550,000 distinct CDR3 sequences, 15% to 20% of which appear only once. Findings of the study overall: On re-exposure, the response was weaker but peaked faster, at day 5 versus 15. Boosting was followed by the reappearance of most primary-vaccination clones (96% CD4, 85% to 90% CD8).

This TCR came from a man aged 25 to 40 who received the YFV17D yellow fever vaccine. V and J are TRBV20-1 and TRBJ2-7, with TRBD2 matching over 11 bases. Sequencing was performed on PBMCs, taken 15 days after the yellow fever booster vaccination. CDR3 in amino acids: CSAGTSGAHEQYF. The CDR3 DNA is TGCAGTGCCGGGACTAGCGGCGCCCACGAGCAGTACTTC.